Listed here are 9 T cell receptor beta chains from one sample, sequenced in a study of blood T cell repertoires in COVID-19 (dated by TCRdb to 2018 to 2021). The method was the immunoSEQ multiplex PCR assay. This is the immuneACCESS table as TCRdb keeps it, with only in-frame sequences that have V and J called. A part of the clones is gone; compared with another copy, unresolved V genes explain less than half, and the rest is unexplained. The table for this sample lists 50,000 to 70,000 clones; approximately 92% of them were counted only once. About 9.7% of the sample lies in the top ten. Sequencing was carried out using peripheral blood. Receptor source: a woman of 80 years or more with active COVID-19.

The rearrangement links TRBV18 to TRBJ2-5; D remains ambiguous. Germline CDR1 KGHSH, CDR2 LQKENI. Trimming stripped 3 bases from V and 1 base from J, with 3 bases between. This CDR3 is built from 12 residues. CDR3 loop: CASSPAQETQYF. CDR3 DNA sequence: TGTGCCAGCTCACCGGCCCAAGAGACCCAGTACTTC.

The chain uses TRBV9 and TRBJ2-3; 8 nucleotides agree with TRBD2. Germline CDR1 SGDLS, CDR2 YYNGEE. This CDR3 is 16 amino acids long. The J segment lost 0 bases and the V segment lost 0 bases, leaving 3 bases of the junction unmatched. The CDR3 protein is CASSVAAGGSTDTQYF. The CDR3 DNA sequence: TGTGCCAGCAGCGTAGCGGCGGGGGGAAGCACAGATACGCAGTATTTT.

The genes are TRBV6-1 and TRBJ1-5; a possible D gene is TRBD1 (5 bases). The V gene's germline CDR1 is MNHNS and CDR2 SASEGT. The CDR3 is 15 residues long. V lost 2 bases and J lost 4, with 12 bases in between. The CDR3 DNA sequence: TGTGCCAGCAGTGAACGCTCAGGGTCTAATCAGCCCCAGCATTTT. Protein product: CASSERSGSNQPQHF.

The chain couples TRBV13 to TRBJ1-2, with D possibly matching TRBD1 (5 bases). V was clipped by 0 bases and J by 7 bases, with 12 bases between them. The CDR3 sequence is 14 residues long. CDR1 is PRHDT, CDR2 FYEKMQ, per germline (reference sequence). Written as DNA, the CDR3 is TGTGCCAGCAGCTTAGGTCCAGGGCAGAGTGGCTACACCTTC. Translating gives CASSLGPGQSGYTF.

This rearrangement joins TRBV19 to TRBJ2-1, with D possibly TRBD2 on 7 matching bases. The V gene's germline CDR1 is LNHDA and CDR2 SQIVND (reference sequence). The V gene lost 5 bases and the J gene lost 3 bases, with 17 bases spanning the gap. This CDR3 is 16 amino acids long. Here the CDR3 DNA reads TGTGCCAGTAGTCCGAGTAGGGGGGGAGACTACAATGAGCAGTTCTTC. It translates to CASSPSRGGDYNEQFF.

The chain joins TRBV7-2 to TRBJ2-4, with a weak D call TRBD1 (7 bases). CDR3 length equals 13 residues. V was cut by 6 bases and J by 7 bases, with 13 bases left in between. CDR1 is SGHTA, CDR2 FQGNSA, per germline. CDR3 sequence: CASSGQGGNIQYF. The DNA of the CDR3 is TGTGCCAGCAGTGGGCAGGGGGGCAACATTCAGTACTTC.

The rearrangement uses TRBV7-2 and TRBJ2-3; D remains ambiguous. V was clipped by 4 bases and J by 6 bases, with 8 bases between them. This CDR3 spans 12 amino acids. Germline loops: CDR1 SGHTA, CDR2 FQGNSA. CDR3 in amino acids: CASSSIGDTQYF. The CDR3 nucleotides read TGTGCCAGCAGCTCGATCGGGGATACGCAGTATTTT.

The CDR3 here is CASSPRQVMNTGELFF. CDR3 nucleotides: TGTGCCAGTAGTCCGAGACAGGTCATGAACACCGGGGAGCTGTTTTTT. This rearrangement joins TRBV19 to TRBJ2-2, with TRBD1 as a possible D gene (6 bases). The V end lost 5 bases, the J end lost 1 base, and 14 bases lay between the germline ends. The CDR3 spans 16 residues. Germline-derived CDR1 and CDR2 are LNHDA and SQIVND (reference sequence).

This sequence joins TRBV30 and TRBJ1-6; no clear D gene. CDR1 and CDR2 (germline): GTSNPN, SVGIG (reference sequence). The CDR3 has 13 residues. The V end was cut by 3 bases, the J end by 9 bases, with 12 bases between. In DNA form, the CDR3 reads TGTGCCTGGAGGATGGATCGCGGTTCACCCCTCCACTTT. Its translation: CAWRMDRGSPLHF.